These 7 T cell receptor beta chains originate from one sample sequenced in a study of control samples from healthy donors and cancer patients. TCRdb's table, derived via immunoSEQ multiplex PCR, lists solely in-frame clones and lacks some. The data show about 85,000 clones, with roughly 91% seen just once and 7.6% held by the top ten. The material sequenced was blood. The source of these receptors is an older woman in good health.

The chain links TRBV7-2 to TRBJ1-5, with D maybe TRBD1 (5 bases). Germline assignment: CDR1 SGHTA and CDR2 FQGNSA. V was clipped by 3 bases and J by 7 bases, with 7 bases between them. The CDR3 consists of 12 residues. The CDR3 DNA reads TGTGCCAGCAGCTTCGGGGGGCAGCCCCAGCATTTT. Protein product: CASSFGGQPQHF. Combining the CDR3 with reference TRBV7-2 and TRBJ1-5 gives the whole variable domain GAGVSQSPSNKVTEKGKDVELRCDPISGHTALYWYRQSLGQGLEFLIYFQGNSAPDKSGLPSDRFSAERTGGSVSTLTIQRTQQEDSAVYLCASSFGGQPQHFGDGTRLSIL.

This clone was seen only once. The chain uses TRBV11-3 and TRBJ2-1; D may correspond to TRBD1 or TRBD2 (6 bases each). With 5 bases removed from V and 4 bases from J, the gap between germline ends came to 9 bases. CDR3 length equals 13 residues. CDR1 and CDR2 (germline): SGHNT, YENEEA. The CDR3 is CASSGGQYNEQFF. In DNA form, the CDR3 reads TGTGCCAGCAGCGGGGGGCAATACAATGAGCAGTTCTTC.

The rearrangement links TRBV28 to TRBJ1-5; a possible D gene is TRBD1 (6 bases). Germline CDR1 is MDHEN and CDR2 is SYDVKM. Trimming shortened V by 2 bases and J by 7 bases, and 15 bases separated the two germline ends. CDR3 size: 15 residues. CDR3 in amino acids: CASSLRSGAGQPQHF. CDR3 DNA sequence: TGTGCCAGCAGTTTAAGGTCAGGGGCAGGCCAGCCCCAGCATTTT.

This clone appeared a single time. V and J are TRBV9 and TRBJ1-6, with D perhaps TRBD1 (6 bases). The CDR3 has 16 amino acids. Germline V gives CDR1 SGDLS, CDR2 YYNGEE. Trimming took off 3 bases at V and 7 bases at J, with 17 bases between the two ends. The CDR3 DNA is TGTGCCAGCAGCGCCGACGGTGGGCAGGGGAATTCACCCCTCCACTTT. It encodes CASSADGGQGNSPLHF.

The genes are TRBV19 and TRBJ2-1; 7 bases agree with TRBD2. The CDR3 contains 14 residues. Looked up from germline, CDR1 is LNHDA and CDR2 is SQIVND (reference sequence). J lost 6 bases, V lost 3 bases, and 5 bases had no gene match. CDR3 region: CASSIGLAVNEQFF. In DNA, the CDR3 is TGTGCCAGTAGTATCGGGCTAGCGGTCAATGAGCAGTTCTTC.

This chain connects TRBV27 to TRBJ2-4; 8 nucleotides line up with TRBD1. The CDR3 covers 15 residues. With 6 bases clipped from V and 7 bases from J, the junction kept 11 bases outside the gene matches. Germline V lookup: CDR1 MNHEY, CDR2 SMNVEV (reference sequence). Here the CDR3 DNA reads TGTGCCAGCAGACCTTCCGGGACAGGAAGGAACATTCAGTACTTC. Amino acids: CASRPSGTGRNIQYF.

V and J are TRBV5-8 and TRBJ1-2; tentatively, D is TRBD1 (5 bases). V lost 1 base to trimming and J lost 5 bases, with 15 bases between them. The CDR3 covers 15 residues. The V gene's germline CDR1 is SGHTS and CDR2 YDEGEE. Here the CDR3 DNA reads TGTGCCAGCAGCTTGTTTGGAGGGGAGGTTTATGGCTACACCTTC. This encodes CASSLFGGEVYGYTF. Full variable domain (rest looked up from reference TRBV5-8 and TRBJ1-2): EAGVTQSPTHLIKTRGQQATLRCSPISGHTSVYWYQQALGLGLQFLLWYDEGEERNRGNFPPRFSGRQFPNYSSELNVNALELEDSALYLCASSLFGGEVYGYTFGSGTRLTVV.